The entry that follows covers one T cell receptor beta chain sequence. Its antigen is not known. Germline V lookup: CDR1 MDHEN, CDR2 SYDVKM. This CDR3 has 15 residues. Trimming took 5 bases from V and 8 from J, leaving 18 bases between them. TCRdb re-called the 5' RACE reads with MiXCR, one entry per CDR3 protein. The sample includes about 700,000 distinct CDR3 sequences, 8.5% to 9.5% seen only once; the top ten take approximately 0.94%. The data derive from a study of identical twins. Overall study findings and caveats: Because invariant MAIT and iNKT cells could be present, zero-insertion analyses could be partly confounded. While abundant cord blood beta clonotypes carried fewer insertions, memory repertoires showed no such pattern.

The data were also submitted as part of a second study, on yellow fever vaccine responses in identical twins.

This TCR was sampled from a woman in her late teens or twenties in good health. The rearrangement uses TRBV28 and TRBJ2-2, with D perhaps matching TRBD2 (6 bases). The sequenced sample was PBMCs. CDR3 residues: CASSHAVGGSGELFF. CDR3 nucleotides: TGTGCCAGCAGTCACGCTGTGGGGGGTTCTGGGGAGCTGTTTTTT.